This T cell receptor beta chain came from a study of T-cell memory formation after mild COVID-19. Background on the study: The two donors had largely donor-specific TCR clusters.

This clonotype came up many times. Its specificity is not known. The study, taken as a whole, reports: That cross-reactive memory joined was suggested by some responding clones appearing in pre-infection memory. Whereas later expanders leaned CD4+, clones contracting day 15 to 85 showed a balanced CD4/CD8 makeup. Clones that contracted clustered mainly in CM and EM if CD4+ and in EMRA if CD8+.

TCRdb reanalysed the 5' RACE reads using MiXCR and keeps one entry per CDR3 protein. This sample yields around 250,000 distinct CDR3 sequences, of which roughly 16% are seen a single time; 22% belongs to the top ten. V gave up 3 bases and J gave up 4 bases, with 7 bases separating them. CDR3 length: 13 residues. CDR1 KGHSH and CDR2 LQKENI come from the germline V gene. The sequenced material came from PBMCs or a T cell subset sorted from them (not recorded which). The rearrangement uses TRBV18 and TRBJ2-1; D unresolved. The sequence was obtained from a man aged 18 to 29 who had mild COVID-19 (a few samples of this study predate the infection). Cell type and time point are not known. CDR3 protein: CASSPRDYNEQFF. The DNA for the CDR3 is TGTGCCAGCTCACCTAGAGATTACAATGAGCAGTTCTTC.